These 8 T cell receptor beta chains share one sample of origin, sequenced in a study of identical twins (dated by TCRdb to 2015 to 2016). Receptors were amplified or captured by 5' RACE. The instrument was an Illumina HiSeq 2000. Starting from the raw public reads, TCRdb applied fastp trimming at Q25, assembled clones with MiXCR and retained in-frame beta chains. Rows are combined by CDR3 protein, so each entry shows the most common genes and DNA. The sample table lists 450,000 or so distinct CDR3 sequences, 12% to 15% of them with a count of one. Jointly, the top ten make up around 0.48% of the sample. Another study also made use of these data, one on yellow fever vaccine responses in identical twins.

The sequenced material came from CD4+ T cells sorted from blood. The receptors come from a woman younger than 30 in good health.

This clonotype was counted between two and nine times. V and J are TRBV4-2 and TRBJ1-2, with TRBD1 matching over 7 bases. The CDR3 sequence is 14 residues long. The junction had 12 bases not matched to a gene; V was cut back by 6 bases and J by 8 bases. The germline CDR1 and CDR2 sequences are LGHNA and YNFKEQ. The CDR3 protein is CASSLPSGGQGYTF. Written as DNA, the CDR3 is TGTGCCAGCAGTTTACCTTCAGGGGGTCAGGGCTACACCTTC.

The chain has TRBV6-2 or TRBV6-3 and TRBJ2-5; D is uncertain. The CDR3 length is 13 residues. CDR1 and CDR2 (germline): MNHEY, SVGEGT. The V gene lost 2 bases and the J gene lost 4 bases, with 8 bases spanning the gap. The CDR3 coding sequence is TGTGCCAGCAGTTACGGTCGGCGAGAGACCCAGTACTTC. Amino acid sequence: CASSYGRRETQYF.

This clonotype was detected ten times or more. The CDR3 sequence: CASSPGQTGELFF. CDR3 nucleotides: TGTGCCAGCTCACCAGGACAGACCGGGGAGCTGTTTTTT. The chain has TRBV18 and TRBJ2-2; D may be TRBD1 (6 bases). Per germline, CDR1 KGHSH and CDR2 LQKENI. Trimming took 2 bases from V and 5 from J, leaving 6 bases between them. CDR3 size: 13 residues.

The CDR3 protein is CASSRTLGYEQYF. CDR3 bases: TGTGCCAGCAGCAGGACCCTGGGATACGAGCAGTACTTC. J is TRBJ2-7 and V is TRBV6-2 or TRBV6-3; no firm D call. The CDR3 runs 13 residues. CDR1 is MNHEY, CDR2 SVGEGT, per germline. V lost 6 bases to trimming and J lost 4 bases, with 13 bases between them.

This clonotype was detected only a few times. The chain combines TRBV20-1 with TRBJ2-6; D is perhaps TRBD1 (5 bases). This CDR3 comprises 15 residues. The germline V and J ends were trimmed by 3 bases and 1 base, with 10 bases remaining between them. Germline V CDR1 and CDR2: DFQATT, SNEGSKA (reference sequence). The CDR3 bases are TGCAGTGCTAGCCCGGCAGGGTCTGGGGCCAACGTCCTGACTTTC. It codes for CSASPAGSGANVLTF.

This clonotype has only a few counts. The chain is built from TRBV18 and TRBJ2-5; 8 bases are a match to TRBD1. With V trimmed by 3 bases and J by 6 bases, 6 bases remained unmatched. Germline CDR1 KGHSH, CDR2 LQKENI. The CDR3 is 14 amino acids. CDR3 protein: CASSPPTGEKTQYF. CDR3 DNA sequence: TGTGCCAGCTCACCCCCGACAGGGGAGAAGACCCAGTACTTC.

This clonotype was seen only a few times. The chain has TRBV11-2 and TRBJ2-1; tentatively, D is TRBD1 or TRBD2 (5 bases each). This CDR3 region has 13 residues. The V gene lost 0 bases and the J gene lost 11 bases, with 11 bases spanning the gap. In germline, CDR1 is SGHAT, CDR2 FQNNGV. This CDR3 reads CASSLDTGLKQFF. CDR3 DNA sequence: TGTGCCAGCAGCTTAGATACAGGACTCAAGCAGTTCTTC.

This clonotype was counted at least ten times. The chain is built from TRBV5-5 and TRBJ2-5; unclear D gene. The CDR3 length is 13 residues. With 4 bases removed from V and 1 base from J, the gap between germline ends came to 8 bases. Germline loops: CDR1 SGHKS, CDR2 YYEKEE (reference sequence). The CDR3 here is CASSLGRQETQYF. In DNA form, the CDR3 reads TGTGCCAGCAGCCTAGGACGCCAAGAGACCCAGTACTTC.